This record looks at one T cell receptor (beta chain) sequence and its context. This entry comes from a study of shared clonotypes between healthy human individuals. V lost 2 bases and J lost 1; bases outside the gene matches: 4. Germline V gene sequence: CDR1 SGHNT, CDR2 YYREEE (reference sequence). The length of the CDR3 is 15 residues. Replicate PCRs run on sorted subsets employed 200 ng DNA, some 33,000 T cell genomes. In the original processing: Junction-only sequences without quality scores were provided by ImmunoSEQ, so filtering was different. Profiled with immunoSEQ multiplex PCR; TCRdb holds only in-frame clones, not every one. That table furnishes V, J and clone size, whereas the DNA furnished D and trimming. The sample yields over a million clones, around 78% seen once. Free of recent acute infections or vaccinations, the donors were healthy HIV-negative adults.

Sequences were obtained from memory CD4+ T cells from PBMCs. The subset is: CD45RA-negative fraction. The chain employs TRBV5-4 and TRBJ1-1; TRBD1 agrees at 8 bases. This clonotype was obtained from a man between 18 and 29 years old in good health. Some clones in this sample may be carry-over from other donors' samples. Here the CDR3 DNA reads TGTGCCAGCAGCTTCACCGACAGGGGGAACACTGAAGCTTTCTTT. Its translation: CASSFTDRGNTEAFF. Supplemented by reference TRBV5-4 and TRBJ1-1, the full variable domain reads ETGVTQSPTHLIKTRGQQVTLRCSSQSGHNTVSWYQQALGQGPQFIFQYYREEENGRGNFPPRFSGLQFPNYSSELNVNALELDDSALYLCASSFTDRGNTEAFFGQGTRLTVV.